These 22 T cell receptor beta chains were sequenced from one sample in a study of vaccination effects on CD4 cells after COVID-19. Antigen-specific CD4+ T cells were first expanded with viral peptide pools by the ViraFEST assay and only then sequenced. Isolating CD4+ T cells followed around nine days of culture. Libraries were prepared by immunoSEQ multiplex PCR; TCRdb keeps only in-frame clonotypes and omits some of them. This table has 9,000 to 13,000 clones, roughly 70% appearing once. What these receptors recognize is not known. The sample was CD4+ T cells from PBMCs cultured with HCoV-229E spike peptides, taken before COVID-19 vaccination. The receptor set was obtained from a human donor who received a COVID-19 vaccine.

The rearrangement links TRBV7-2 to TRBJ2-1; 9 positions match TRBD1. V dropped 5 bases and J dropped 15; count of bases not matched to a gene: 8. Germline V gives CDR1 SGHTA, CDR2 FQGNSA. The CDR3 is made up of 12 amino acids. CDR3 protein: CASSRDRGVPFF. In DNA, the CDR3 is TGTGCCAGCAGCAGAGACAGGGGGGTACCGTTCTTC.

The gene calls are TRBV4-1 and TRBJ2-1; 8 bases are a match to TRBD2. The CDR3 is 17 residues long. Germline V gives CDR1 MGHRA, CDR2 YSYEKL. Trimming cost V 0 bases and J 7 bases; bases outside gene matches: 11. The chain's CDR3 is CASSQEVARGRFNEQFF. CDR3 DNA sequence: TGCGCCAGCAGCCAAGAGGTTGCGCGCGGGAGGTTTAATGAGCAGTTCTTC.

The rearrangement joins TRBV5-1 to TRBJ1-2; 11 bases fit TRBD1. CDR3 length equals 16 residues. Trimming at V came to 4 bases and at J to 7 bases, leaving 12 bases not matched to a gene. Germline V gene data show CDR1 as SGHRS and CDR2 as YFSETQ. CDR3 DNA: TGCGCCAGCAGCGGGTCCCCACCGGGACAGGGGGTTGGCTACACCTTC. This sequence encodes CASSGSPPGQGVGYTF. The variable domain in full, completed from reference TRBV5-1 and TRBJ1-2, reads KAGVTQTPRYLIKTRGQQVTLSCSPISGHRSVSWYQQTPGQGLQFLFEYFSETQRNKGNFPGRFSGRQFSNSRSEMNVSTLELGDSALYLCASSGSPPGQGVGYTFGSGTRLTVV.

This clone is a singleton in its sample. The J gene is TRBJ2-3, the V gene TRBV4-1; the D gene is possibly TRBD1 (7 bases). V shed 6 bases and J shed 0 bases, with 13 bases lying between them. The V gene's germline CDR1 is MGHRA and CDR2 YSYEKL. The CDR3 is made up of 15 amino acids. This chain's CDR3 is CASRSRGTSTDTQYF. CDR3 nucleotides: TGCGCCAGCAGGTCCAGGGGGACTAGCACAGATACGCAGTATTTT.

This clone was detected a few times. This CDR3 reads CASKSGANVLTF. CDR3 nucleotide sequence: TGTGCCAGCAAATCTGGGGCCAACGTCCTGACTTTC. The V gene is TRBV2, the J gene TRBJ2-6; the D is unclear. There are 12 residues in the CDR3. Looked up from germline, CDR1 is SNHLY and CDR2 is FYNNEI. The V gene lost 7 bases and the J gene lost 1 base, with 2 bases spanning the gap.

Here the CDR3 reads CASSPGADGANVLTF. In DNA form, the CDR3 reads TGTGCCAGCTCACCGGGTGCTGATGGGGCCAACGTCCTGACTTTC. This chain joins TRBV18 and TRBJ2-6, with D uncertain. The length of the CDR3 is 15 residues. The V end was cut by 3 bases, the J end by 3 bases, with 9 bases between. The germline V gene has CDR1 KGHSH and CDR2 LQKENI.

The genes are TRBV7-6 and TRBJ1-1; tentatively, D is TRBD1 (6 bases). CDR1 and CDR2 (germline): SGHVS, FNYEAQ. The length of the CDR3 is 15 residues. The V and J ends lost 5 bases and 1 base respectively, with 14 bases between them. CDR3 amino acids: CASSPQDSANTEAFF. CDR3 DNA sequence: TGTGCCAGCAGCCCCCAGGACAGCGCGAACACTGAAGCTTTCTTT.

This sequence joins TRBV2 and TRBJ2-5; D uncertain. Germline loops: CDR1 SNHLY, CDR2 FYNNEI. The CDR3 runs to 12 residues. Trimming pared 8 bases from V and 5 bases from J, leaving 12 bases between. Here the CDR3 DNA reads TGTGCCAGCGGAACGGGCTTGGAGACCCAGTACTTC. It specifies CASGTGLETQYF.

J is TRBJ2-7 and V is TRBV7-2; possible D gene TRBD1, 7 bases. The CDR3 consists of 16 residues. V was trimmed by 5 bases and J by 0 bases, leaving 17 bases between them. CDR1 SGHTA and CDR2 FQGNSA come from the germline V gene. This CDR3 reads CASSPGGGQASYEQYF. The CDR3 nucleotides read TGTGCCAGCAGCCCAGGAGGGGGCCAGGCCTCCTACGAGCAGTACTTC.

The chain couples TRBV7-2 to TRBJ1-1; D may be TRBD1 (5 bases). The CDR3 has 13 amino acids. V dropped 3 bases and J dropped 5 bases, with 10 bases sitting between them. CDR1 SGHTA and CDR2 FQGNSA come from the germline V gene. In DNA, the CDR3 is TGTGCCAGCAGCTTCCAGGGAGGGACTGAAGCTTTCTTT. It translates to CASSFQGGTEAFF.

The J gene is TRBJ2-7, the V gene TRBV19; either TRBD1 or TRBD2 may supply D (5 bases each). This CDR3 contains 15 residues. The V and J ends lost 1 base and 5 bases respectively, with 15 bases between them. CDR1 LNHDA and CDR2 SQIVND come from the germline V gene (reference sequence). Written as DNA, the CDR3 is TGTGCCAGTAGTATAGGGGGCCCAGCGGTCCACGAGCAGTACTTC. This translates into CASSIGGPAVHEQYF.

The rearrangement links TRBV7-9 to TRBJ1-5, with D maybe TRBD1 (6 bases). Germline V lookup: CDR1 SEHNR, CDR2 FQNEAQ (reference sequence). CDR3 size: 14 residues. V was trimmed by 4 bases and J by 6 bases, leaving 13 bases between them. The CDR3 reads CASSSPGGGQPQHF. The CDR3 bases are TGTGCCAGCAGCTCTCCAGGAGGGGGTCAGCCCCAGCATTTT.

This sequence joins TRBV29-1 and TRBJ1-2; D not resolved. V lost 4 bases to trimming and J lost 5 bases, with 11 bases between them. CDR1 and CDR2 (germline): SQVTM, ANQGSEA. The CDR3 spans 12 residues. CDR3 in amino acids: CSVGGGTYGYTF. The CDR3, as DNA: TGCAGCGTTGGAGGTGGAACTTATGGCTACACCTTC.

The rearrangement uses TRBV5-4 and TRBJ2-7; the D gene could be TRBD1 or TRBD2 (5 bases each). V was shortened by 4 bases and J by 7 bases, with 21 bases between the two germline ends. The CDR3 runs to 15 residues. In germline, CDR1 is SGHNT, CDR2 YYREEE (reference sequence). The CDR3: CASSPAGTGTREQYF. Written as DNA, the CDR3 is TGTGCCAGCAGCCCGGCCGGGACCGGGACGAGGGAGCAGTACTTC.

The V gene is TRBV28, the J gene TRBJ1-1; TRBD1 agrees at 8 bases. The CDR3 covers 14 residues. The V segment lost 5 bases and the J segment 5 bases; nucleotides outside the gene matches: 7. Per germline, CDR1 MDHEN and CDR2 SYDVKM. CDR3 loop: CASSGQGGGTEAFF. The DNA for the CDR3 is TGTGCCAGCAGTGGACAGGGTGGGGGAACTGAAGCTTTCTTT. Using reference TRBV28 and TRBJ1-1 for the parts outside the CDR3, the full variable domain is DVKVTQSSRYLVKRTGEKVFLECVQDMDHENMFWYRQDPGLGLRLIYFSYDVKMKEKGDIPEGYSVSREKKERFSLILESASTNQTSMYLCASSGQGGGTEAFFGQGTRLTVV.

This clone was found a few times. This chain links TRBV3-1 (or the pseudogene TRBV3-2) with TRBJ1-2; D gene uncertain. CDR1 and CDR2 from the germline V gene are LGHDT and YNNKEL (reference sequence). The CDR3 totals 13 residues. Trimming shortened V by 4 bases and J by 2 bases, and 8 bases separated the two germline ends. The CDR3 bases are TGTGCCAGCAGCCCGGACGGCAACTATGGCTACACCTTC. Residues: CASSPDGNYGYTF.

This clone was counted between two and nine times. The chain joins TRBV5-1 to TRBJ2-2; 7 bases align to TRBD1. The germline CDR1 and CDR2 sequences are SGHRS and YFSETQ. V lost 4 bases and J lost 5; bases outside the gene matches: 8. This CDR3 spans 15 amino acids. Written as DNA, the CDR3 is TGCGCCAGCAGCCCCCGGGACAGCTGGACCGGGGAGCTGTTTTTT. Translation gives CASSPRDSWTGELFF.

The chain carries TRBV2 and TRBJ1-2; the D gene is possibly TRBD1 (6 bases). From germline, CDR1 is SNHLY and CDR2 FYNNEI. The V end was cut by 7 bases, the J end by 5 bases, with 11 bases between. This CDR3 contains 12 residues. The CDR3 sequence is CASTRGGYGYTF. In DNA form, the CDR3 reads TGTGCCAGCACGAGGGGGGGGTATGGCTACACCTTC.

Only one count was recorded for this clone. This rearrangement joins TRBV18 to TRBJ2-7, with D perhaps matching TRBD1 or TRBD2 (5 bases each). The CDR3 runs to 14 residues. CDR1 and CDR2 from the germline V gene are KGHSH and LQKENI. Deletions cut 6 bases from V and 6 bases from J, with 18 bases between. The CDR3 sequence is CASSLSRDLGEQYF. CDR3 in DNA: TGTGCCAGCTCGCTATCCCGGGACCTAGGCGAGCAGTACTTC.

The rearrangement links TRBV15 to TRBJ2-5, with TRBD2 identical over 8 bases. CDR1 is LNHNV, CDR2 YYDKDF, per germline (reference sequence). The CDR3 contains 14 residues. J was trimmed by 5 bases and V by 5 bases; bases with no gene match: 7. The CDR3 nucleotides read TGTGCCACCAGCTCCCGGGGGGGCCCTGAGACCCAGTACTTC. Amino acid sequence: CATSSRGGPETQYF.

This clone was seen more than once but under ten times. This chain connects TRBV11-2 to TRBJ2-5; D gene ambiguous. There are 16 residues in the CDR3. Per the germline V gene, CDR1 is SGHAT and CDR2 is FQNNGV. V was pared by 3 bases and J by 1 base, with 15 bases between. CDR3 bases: TGTGCCAGCAGCTTCGACCCTTATGGGCTCCAAGAGACCCAGTACTTC. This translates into CASSFDPYGLQETQYF.

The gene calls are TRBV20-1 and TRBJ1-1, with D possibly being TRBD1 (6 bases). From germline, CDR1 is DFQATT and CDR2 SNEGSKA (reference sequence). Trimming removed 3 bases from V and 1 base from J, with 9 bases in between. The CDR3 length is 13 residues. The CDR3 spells CSASGGSNTEAFF. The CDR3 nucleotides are TGCAGTGCTAGTGGGGGCTCGAACACTGAAGCTTTCTTT.